Described below is a single TCR beta chain sequence and its context. What this receptor recognizes is not known. Sequencing was carried out with a NextSeq 550. The Human TCR Profiling Kit (MiLaboratory) was used to make UMI-labeled 5' RACE TRB cDNA libraries. The full amount of extracted RNA was used for cDNA synthesis, and the full amount of resulting cDNA was used for PCR amplification. The libraries were made side by side, with each library going through the same number of PCR cycles. In the source study's methods: About 50,000 +/- 10,000 unique UMI-labeled TRB cDNA molecules per library were extracted with MIGEC and MiXCR, with at least two reads per UMI required. On average, roughly 40,000 +/- 10,000 functional in-frame TRB CDR3 nucleotide clonotypes lacking stop codons were found per library. After each sample was downsampled to 5000 UMI-labeled TRB molecules, VDJtools was used to calculate diversity metrics such as normalized Shannon-Wiener and Chao1. VDJtools computed clonotype-size-weighted physicochemical properties of the central five CDR3 residues: interaction energy, strength, volume and Kidera factor 4. TCRdb reprocessed the reads, so every CDR3 protein sequence counts as one entry and DNA is not shown. TCRdb's processing, not the authors' own work, is the source of the V and J calls. The sample's table covers over 70,000 distinct CDR3 sequences. Approximately 1.5% of the sample comes from the top ten.

The germline V gene specifies SGHVS as CDR1 and FQNEAQ as CDR2. Including the terminal cysteine and phenylalanine, the CDR3 comprises 14 residues. No DNA is given. For each CD8+ T cell subset, flow sorting was done in triplicate, and 250,000 to 300,000 cells per subset went directly into RLT lysis buffer. Naive CD8+ T cells were defined stringently as CD45RO-CCR7+CD27+CD95- to exclude memory contaminants. Standard density gradient centrifugation was used to isolate peripheral blood mononuclear cells from buffy coats. Naive CXCR3-negative and CXCR3-positive CD8+ T cells were flow-sorted on a FACSAria III. Total RNA was extracted from sorted cells using an RNeasy Mini Kit. The data stem from a study of CXCR3-negative and CXCR3-positive naive CD8 T cells (dated by TCRdb to between 2018 and 2021). With regard to the full study: In total, some 130 million TRB reads were obtained, corresponding to roughly 1.5 +/- 0.3 million reads per library. Diversity and physicochemical repertoire analyses were performed on about a dozen donors pooled from two independent experiments. TRBV-TRBJ cluster analysis included naive subsets from roughly 5 donors and memory cells from 3 donors. Paper-wide results and their limitations: Similar TRBV-TRBJ usage was shown by naive CXCR3-negative and CXCR3-positive cells from the same donor, whereas distinct patterns were shown by memory cells. Freshly isolated PBMCs were used for most assays because CXCR3 expression partially decreased after cryopreservation. Because surface CD5, which has been linked to self-reactivity in mice, was comparable between naive subsets, TCR interaction strength was also inferred from TRB CDR3 physicochemical properties. Comparably high repertoire diversity was found in both naive subsets, whereas much lower repertoire diversity was found in memory CD8+ T cells. TRB CDR3s from CXCR3-positive naive cells showed higher hydrophobicity (lower Kidera factor 4), lower energy, and higher strength and volume indices than CXCR3-negative naive cells.

The rearrangement combines TRBV7-8 with TRBJ2-5; TCRdb outputs TRBD1, but without DNA this stays unchecked. The sequenced sample was naive CXCR3- CD8+ T cells from blood. The cell subset or site label, read with the paper, signifies: CD45RO-CCR7+CD27+CD95- naive CD8+ T cells lacking CXCR3 (TNR3-). The sequence was obtained from a human donor in good health. Some clones in this sample may be carry-over from other donors' samples. The CDR3 protein sequence reads: CASSSWDYQETQYF.